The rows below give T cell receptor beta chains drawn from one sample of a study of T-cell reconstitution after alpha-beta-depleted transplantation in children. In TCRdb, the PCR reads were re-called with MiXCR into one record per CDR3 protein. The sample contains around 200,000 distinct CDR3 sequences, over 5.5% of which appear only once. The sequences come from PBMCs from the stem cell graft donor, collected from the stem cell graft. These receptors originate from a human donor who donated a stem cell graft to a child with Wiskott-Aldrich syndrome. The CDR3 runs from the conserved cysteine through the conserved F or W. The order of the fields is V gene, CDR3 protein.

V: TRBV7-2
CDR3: CASSSTPRWLAEYEQYF

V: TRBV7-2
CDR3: CASSSNLENTEAFF

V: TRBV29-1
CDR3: CSVSMGETQYF

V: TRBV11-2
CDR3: CASSLVEGITGGNEKLFF

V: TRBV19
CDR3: CASSPTPDSTYGYTF

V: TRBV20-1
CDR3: CSASDGAGPGEQYF

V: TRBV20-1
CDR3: CSAMDRGFSYTEAFF

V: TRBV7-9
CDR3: CASSSVPSEAFF

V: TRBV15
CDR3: CATSSLAVLTDTQYF

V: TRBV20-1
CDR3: CSARAPTGNSYEQYF

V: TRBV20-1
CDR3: CSAPGTGTDTQYF

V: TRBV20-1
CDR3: CSARGSRLKEPGLATDTQYF

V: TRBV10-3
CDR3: CAISQRPSGQETQYF

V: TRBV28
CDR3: CASSLIDRSNQPQHF

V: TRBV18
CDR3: CASSPGTGGNQPQHF

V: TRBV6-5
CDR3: CASSRGGANTGELFF

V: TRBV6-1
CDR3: CASKSARDGTNQPQHF

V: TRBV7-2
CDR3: CASSLPGFYNEQFF

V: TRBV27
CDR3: CASSPRGRDQPQHF

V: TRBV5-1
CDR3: CASLRVPDTEAFF

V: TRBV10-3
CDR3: CAISESTTNTRYYEQYF

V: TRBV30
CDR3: CAWSRLAGASDTQYF

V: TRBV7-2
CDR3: CASSAGGRNTEAFF

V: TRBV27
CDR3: CASSPLSQETQYF

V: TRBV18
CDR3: CASSPRDTRVIQYF

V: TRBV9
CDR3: CASSVGAGGHGTEAFF

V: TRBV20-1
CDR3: CSARGPSEQYF

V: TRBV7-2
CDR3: CASSLASTDSYEQYF

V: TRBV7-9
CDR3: CASSPRGAGVDTQYF